This TCR beta chain was obtained from a study of CD8 T cells in Susac syndrome. Random hexamers were used to reverse transcribe an amount of roughly 0.45 to 1 ug RNA. Each CDR3 protein gets one entry after TCRdb re-called the immunoSEQ multiplex PCR reads with MiXCR. The sample gives some 150,000 distinct CDR3 sequences, 85% to 95% of which show up once; 0.16% is in the top ten. The origin of this receptor is a human donor with Susac syndrome. Sequencing used CD4+ T cells from PBMCs.

The CDR3 protein is CSVVSFHEQYF. The CDR3, as DNA: TGCAGCGTTGTGTCGTTTCACGAGCAGTACTTC. The gene calls are TRBV29-1 and TRBJ2-7; no clear D gene. Trimming took 4 bases from V and 5 from J, leaving 9 bases between them. Germline CDR1 SQVTM, CDR2 ANQGSEA. This CDR3 is built from 11 residues.